This TCR beta chain originates from a study of T cell repertoires in cytomegalovirus infection. Study details: CMV epitopes that were recently identified and HLA-C-restricted were used alongside well-studied HLA-B-restricted ones.

TCRdb analysed the reads with MiXCR anew, one entry per CDR3 protein. Of roughly 860,000 distinct CDR3 sequences in the sample, around a third were seen once. From germline, CDR1 is SEHNR and CDR2 FQNEAQ (reference sequence). The CDR3 is 14 residues long. After removal of 5 bases from V and 0 bases from J, the junction contained 1 base not matched to a gene. This clonotype was seen at least ten times. Its antigen is as yet unknown. The source was cultured CD8+ T cells from PBMCs, collected from culture after CMV antigen stimulation. The sequence derives from a human donor in good health (CMV status not recorded). Some clones in this sample may be carry-over from other donors' samples. The rearrangement links TRBV7-9 to TRBJ2-1, with 7 bases matching TRBD1. CDR3 DNA: TGTGCCAGCAGCCGGACAGGCTCCTACAATGAGCAGTTCTTC. As protein: CASSRTGSYNEQFF.